The clone carrying this T cell receptor beta chain occurred many times. Its antigen is undetermined. The CDR3 is 18 residues long. The V gene lost 1 base and the J gene lost 1 base, with 17 bases spanning the gap. Germline V gives CDR1 SGHAT, CDR2 FQNNGV. The source of the sample is a study of regulatory T cells in long-lasting Graves disease. Time point indicated: newly diagnosed GD, antithyroid drugs for less than 3 months. TCR sequences were obtained from RNA taken from PBMCs. Points from the study as a whole: Lower TCR diversity was seen in persistent Graves' patients than in newly diagnosed ones.

Through Arm-PCR of CDR3 regions and iRepertoire HTBI primers, TCR beta libraries were built. Authors' data handling: Across all samples, just over 60 TRBV segments and around 13 TRBJ segments were identified. TCRdb recomputed calls from the multiplex PCR reads with MiXCR, one row per CDR3 protein. It is TCRdb's table, rather than the study itself, that gives the V and J calls and clone size. The table records roughly 420,000 distinct CDR3 sequences, less than 20% of them present only once. The data were also submitted as part of a second study, on T cells in Graves' hyperthyroidism and ophthalmopathy. This second study says: Most clonotypes expanded in thyroid above 0.001 were likewise present in blood.

The TCR sequence derives from a woman younger than 35 with Graves disease. The chain uses TRBV11-2 and TRBJ2-1, with no clear D. Material: peripheral blood mononuclear cells (PBMCs), obtained at new diagnosis, from a patient treated with antithyroid drugs. CDR3 coding DNA: TGTGCCAGCAGCTTAGTAAGAGCTCGGGCGGTATCCTACAATGAGCAGTTCTTC. This sequence encodes CASSLVRARAVSYNEQFF. Full variable domain (rest looked up from reference TRBV11-2 and TRBJ2-1): EAGVAQSPRYKIIEKRQSVAFWCNPISGHATLYWYQQILGQGPKLLIQFQNNGVVDDSQLPKDRFSAERLKGVDSTLKIQPAKLEDSAVYLCASSLVRARAVSYNEQFFGPGTRLTVL.